Each of the 29 T cell receptor beta chains below was sequenced from the same sample in a study of blood T cells in healthy people across ages. PCR was performed a second time for about 7 to 11 cycles using a sample-barcoded 5' primer and a J-beta primer mix. MiXCR, run by TCRdb on the 5' RACE reads, gives a single entry per CDR3 protein. Of about 1.5 million distinct CDR3 sequences listed, approximately 38% are singletons. Sequencing was carried out using blood. The receptors come from a woman between 18 and 29 years old in good health.

This clonotype was seen a handful of times. The rearrangement uses TRBV30 and TRBJ1-5; TRBD1 aligns across 8 bases. CDR3 length: 16 amino acids. The V segment lost 2 bases and the J segment 1 base; nucleotides outside the gene matches: 7. Germline-derived CDR1 and CDR2 are GTSNPN and SVGIG (reference sequence). The CDR3 region has the DNA TGTGCCTGGAGTATCAACAGGGGGGGAAGCAATCAGCCCCAGCATTTT. This encodes CAWSINRGGSNQPQHF.

The chain couples TRBV30 to TRBJ2-1; either TRBD1 or TRBD2 may fit D (5 bases each). CDR3 size: 12 residues. Per germline, CDR1 GTSNPN and CDR2 SVGIG (reference sequence). Trimming stripped 2 bases from V and 9 bases from J, with 11 bases between. Here the CDR3 reads CAWSWGSGEQFF. CDR3 coding DNA: TGTGCCTGGAGTTGGGGGAGCGGTGAGCAGTTCTTC. The full variable domain, with the rest looked up from reference TRBV30 and TRBJ2-1, is SQTIHQWPATLVQPVGSPLSLECTVEGTSNPNLYWYRQAAGRGLQLLFYSVGIGQISSEVPQNLSASRPQDRQFILSSKKLLLSDSGFYLCAWSWGSGEQFFGPGTRLTVL.

This clonotype was seen repeatedly, ten times or more. J is TRBJ1-4 and V is TRBV4-1, with a possible D match to TRBD1 (5 bases). The CDR3 totals 16 residues. Between the trimmed V and J ends, which lost 0 bases and 5 bases, there was a span of 13 bases. Germline V CDR1 and CDR2: MGHRA, YSYEKL. CDR3 residues: CASSQDVRQGNEKLFF. The CDR3 bases are TGCGCCAGCAGCCAAGACGTCCGCCAGGGAAATGAAAAACTGTTTTTT.

The chain combines TRBV20-1 with TRBJ2-3; D unresolved. With 3 bases removed from V and 0 bases from J, the gap between germline ends came to 13 bases. CDR3 size: 15 residues. Germline lookup yields CDR1 DFQATT and CDR2 SNEGSKA (reference sequence). In DNA form, the CDR3 reads TGCAGTGCTAGGAAACTCCAACCTAGCACAGATACGCAGTATTTT. The encoded protein is CSARKLQPSTDTQYF.

The chain joins TRBV15 to TRBJ2-2, with TRBD1 identical over 11 bases. The CDR3 sequence is 16 residues long. Germline V gene data show CDR1 as LNHNV and CDR2 as YYDKDF (reference sequence). V was clipped by 3 bases and J by 2 bases; unmatched bases: 2. The CDR3 spells CATSRDRGRNTGELFF. The CDR3 DNA sequence: TGTGCCACCAGCAGGGACAGGGGGCGAAACACCGGGGAGCTGTTTTTT.

This clonotype was detected many times. CDR3 nucleotides: TGCGCCAGCAGCTCCACTGGGCAGGGGACTAACGGCTACACCTTC. Translation gives CASSSTGQGTNGYTF. The gene calls are TRBV5-1 and TRBJ1-2; D possibly corresponds to TRBD1 (6 bases). Germline lookup yields CDR1 SGHRS and CDR2 YFSETQ. CDR3 length equals 15 residues. V was trimmed by 3 bases and J by 8 bases, leaving 20 bases between them.

Worth noting for this clonotype: An end of the junction does not agree with germline; a read error may underlie this. The CDR3 sequence: CASSLGEPFHF. CDR3 DNA: TGTGCCAGCAGCCTGGGAGAACCCTTCCACTTT. The chain recombines TRBV11-2 with TRBJ1-6; D ambiguous. CDR3 length: 11 amino acids. Germline CDR1 is SGHAT and CDR2 is FQNNGV.

The chain combines TRBV11-2 with TRBJ2-7; TRBD1 might be the D (5 bases). With 1 base removed from V and 2 bases from J, the gap between germline ends came to 12 bases. From germline, CDR1 is SGHAT and CDR2 FQNNGV. The length of the CDR3 is 15 residues. The CDR3 sequence: CASSLVGKGTYEQYF. CDR3 coding DNA: TGTGCCAGCAGCTTAGTGGGAAAGGGGACCTACGAGCAGTACTTC.

V and J are TRBV5-1 and TRBJ1-6, with TRBD1 matching 10 bases. CDR1 and CDR2 (germline): SGHRS, YFSETQ. The CDR3 has 18 residues. J lost 0 bases, V lost 3 bases, and 6 bases had no gene match. CDR3 DNA sequence: TGCGCCAGCAGCTACGGGACAGGGGCCAGCTCCTATAATTCACCCCTCCACTTT. The encoded protein is CASSYGTGASSYNSPLHF. Full variable domain (missing parts from reference TRBV5-1 and TRBJ1-6): KAGVTQTPRYLIKTRGQQVTLSCSPISGHRSVSWYQQTPGQGLQFLFEYFSETQRNKGNFPGRFSGRQFSNSRSEMNVSTLELGDSALYLCASSYGTGASSYNSPLHFGNGTRLTVT.

This chain links TRBV5-1 with TRBJ2-7; TRBD2 matches at 11 bases. J lost 0 bases, V lost 4 bases, and 15 bases had no gene match. CDR1 and CDR2 (germline): SGHRS, YFSETQ. The CDR3 sequence is 19 residues long. CDR3 region: CASSPTPGLAAVPSYEQYF. CDR3 DNA sequence: TGCGCCAGCAGCCCAACTCCGGGACTAGCGGCCGTTCCCTCCTACGAGCAGTACTTC.

V and J are TRBV30 and TRBJ2-6; D is unclear. The CDR3 length is 13 residues. The V end was cut by 1 base, the J end by 7 bases, with 8 bases between. CDR1 is GTSNPN and CDR2 is SVGIG in the germline V gene (reference sequence). The CDR3 spells CAWSEIRANVLTF. The CDR3 DNA is TGTGCCTGGAGTGAGATAAGAGCCAACGTCCTGACTTTC.

J is TRBJ2-1 and V is TRBV10-2; 9 bases match TRBD2. CDR3 length: 14 residues. CDR1 is WSHSY and CDR2 is SAAADI in the germline V gene. The V and J ends lost 8 bases and 7 bases, in that order; junction bases with no gene match: 9. In DNA, the CDR3 is TGCGCCAGCGGATATAGCGGGAGCTGGAATGAGCAGTTCTTC. It codes for CASGYSGSWNEQFF.

The chain carries TRBV18 and TRBJ1-2, with D hard to call. The CDR3 covers 16 residues. Trimming left V 2 bases short and J 2 bases short, with 15 bases between. Per germline, CDR1 KGHSH and CDR2 LQKENI. The CDR3 DNA follows: TGTGCCAGCTCACCAGCGGTAATTACAGCGAACTATGGCTACACCTTC. Its translation: CASSPAVITANYGYTF.

This chain uses TRBV3-1 with TRBJ2-3; the match to TRBD2 covers 14 bases. The CDR3 extends over 17 amino acids. V trimming: 4 bases; J trimming: 2 bases; junction bases outside the gene matches: 5. CDR1 is LGHDT and CDR2 is YNNKEL in the germline V gene (reference sequence). CDR3 in amino acids: CASSPRLAGGNTDTQYF. Here the CDR3 DNA reads TGTGCCAGCAGCCCGAGACTAGCGGGAGGGAACACAGATACGCAGTATTTT.

The rearrangement links TRBV20-1 to TRBJ2-1, with TRBD1 matching over 9 bases. The CDR3 is made up of 15 amino acids. V dropped 8 bases and J dropped 0; count of bases not matched to a gene: 8. Germline lookup yields CDR1 DFQATT and CDR2 SNEGSKA (reference sequence). CDR3 in amino acids: CSTIGQGRSYNEQFF. The DNA for the CDR3 is TGCAGTACCATCGGACAGGGGCGCTCCTACAATGAGCAGTTCTTC.

The gene calls are TRBV30 and TRBJ2-7; TRBD1 agrees at 7 bases. Germline-derived CDR1 and CDR2 are GTSNPN and SVGIG (reference sequence). The junction had 5 bases not matched to a gene; V was cut back by 3 bases and J by 3 bases. The CDR3 totals 13 residues. The CDR3 spells CAWSQGVGYEQYF. In DNA, the CDR3 is TGTGCCTGGAGCCAGGGGGTTGGCTACGAGCAGTACTTC.

V is TRBV9 and J is TRBJ2-7, with D perhaps given as TRBD1 or TRBD2 (7 bases each). This CDR3 is built from 16 residues. With 4 bases removed from V and 0 bases from J, the gap between germline ends came to 17 bases. CDR1 is SGDLS and CDR2 is YYNGEE in the germline V gene. This CDR3 is CASSRGGTESSYEQYF. As DNA, the CDR3 is TGTGCCAGCAGCCGGGGAGGGACAGAAAGCTCCTACGAGCAGTACTTC.

The chain joins TRBV7-2 to TRBJ2-3; D remains unclear. Between the trimmed V and J ends, which lost 6 bases and 2 bases, there was a span of 12 bases. The CDR3 covers 14 residues. Germline loops: CDR1 SGHTA, CDR2 FQGNSA. CDR3 nucleotide sequence: TGTGCCAGCAGTCTAGTTCGCTACACAGATACGCAGTATTTT. Translating gives CASSLVRYTDTQYF.

CDR3 sequence: CASSSRLAGAKNIQYF. CDR3 in DNA: TGTGCCAGCAGTTCTCGACTAGCGGGAGCCAAAAACATTCAGTACTTC. The chain is built from TRBV27 and TRBJ2-4, with 10 bases aligning to TRBD2. J lost 0 bases, V lost 4 bases, and 3 bases had no gene match. Germline lookup yields CDR1 MNHEY and CDR2 SMNVEV (reference sequence). CDR3 length: 16 residues.

This chain uses TRBV10-1 with TRBJ2-5; TRBD1 aligns across 7 bases. The V segment lost 8 bases and the J segment 2 bases; nucleotides outside the gene matches: 14. This CDR3 is built from 16 residues. Germline V gene sequence: CDR1 WNHNN, CDR2 SYGVQD (reference sequence). CDR3: CASSQGRAMDQETQYF. The CDR3 nucleotides are TGCGCCAGCTCACAGGGGCGGGCTATGGATCAAGAGACCCAGTACTTC.

This rearrangement joins TRBV12-1 to TRBJ2-3; the D call TRBD2 from the table was never checked on the DNA. TRBV12-1 constitutes a pseudogene. The CDR3 covers 15 residues. DNA of the CDR3: TGTGCCAGCTCCTCGGAGGGAGAAGGCACAGATACGCAGTATTTT. It specifies CASSSEGEGTDTQYF.

This clonotype was detected a few times. The chain links TRBV7-2 to TRBJ2-7, with D perhaps matching TRBD1 or TRBD2 (5 bases each). The germline V gene encodes CDR1 SGHTA and CDR2 FQGNSA. V lost 6 bases, J lost 4 bases, and 19 bases lay in between. CDR3 length: 15 amino acids. DNA for the CDR3: TGTGCCAGCAGAAGGGACCTCCAGAAGGCGTACGAGCAGTACTTC. Its translation: CASRRDLQKAYEQYF.

The rearrangement joins TRBV28 to TRBJ2-2, with 10 bases lining up with TRBD2. Germline-derived CDR1 and CDR2 are MDHEN and SYDVKM. The CDR3 covers 15 residues. V dropped 6 bases and J dropped 3; count of bases not matched to a gene: 4. This CDR3 reads CASRSSGGDTGELFF. Here the CDR3 DNA reads TGTGCCAGCAGATCGAGCGGGGGGGACACCGGGGAGCTGTTTTTT.

The chain carries TRBV24-1 and TRBJ2-1; no firm D call. This CDR3 spans 13 amino acids. Germline CDR1 is KGHDR and CDR2 is SFDVKD. V lost 5 bases and J lost 5, with 9 bases in between. CDR3 sequence (DNA): TGTGCCACCAGTGTCCCTAGGGACAATGAGCAGTTCTTC. Protein: CATSVPRDNEQFF.

The DNA of the CDR3 is TGCGCCAGCAGTGAGTCGGATGCCCCAGATACGCAGTATTTT. Translating it yields CASSESDAPDTQYF. This chain connects TRBV10-1 to TRBJ2-3; D is unresolved. The CDR3 extends over 14 amino acids. The V and J ends lost 0 bases and 4 bases respectively, with 8 bases between them. Looked up from germline, CDR1 is WNHNN and CDR2 is SYGVQD (reference sequence).

This chain uses TRBV18 with TRBJ2-7, with D tentatively TRBD1 (6 bases). The germline V gene encodes CDR1 KGHSH and CDR2 LQKENI. V dropped 5 bases and J dropped 4 bases, with 12 bases sitting between them. CDR3 size: 13 residues. The CDR3 DNA follows: TGTGCCAGCTCAGAAGGACAGTGGTACGAGCAGTACTTC. This encodes CASSEGQWYEQYF.

This chain connects TRBV6-5 to TRBJ2-3; TRBD2 might be the D (5 bases). CDR3 length: 15 residues. The V end lost 6 bases, the J end lost 0 bases, and 13 bases lay between the germline ends. In germline, CDR1 is MNHEY, CDR2 SVGAGI. The CDR3 sequence: CASRGSGVSTDTQYF. CDR3 nucleotide sequence: TGTGCCAGCAGGGGCTCCGGGGTTAGCACAGATACGCAGTATTTT.

In this sample, this clonotype turned up a few times. J is TRBJ2-5 and V is TRBV7-2; possibly TRBD2 for D (6 bases). The length of the CDR3 is 15 residues. Per the germline V gene, CDR1 is SGHTA and CDR2 is FQGNSA. Trimming shortened V by 0 bases and J by 4 bases, and 12 bases separated the two germline ends. The CDR3: CASSLASGRGETQYF. The CDR3 DNA reads TGTGCCAGCAGCTTAGCTAGCGGCCGGGGAGAGACCCAGTACTTC.

This clonotype has just a few counts. The gene calls are TRBV24-1 and TRBJ2-3; TRBD1 matches 9 bases. CDR1 is KGHDR, CDR2 SFDVKD, per germline. The CDR3 is made up of 14 amino acids. Trimming cost V 7 bases and J 4 bases; bases outside gene matches: 5. The DNA of the CDR3 is TGTGCCACCAGAAAGGGACAGGGCGCAGATACGCAGTATTTT. This codes for CATRKGQGADTQYF.